This TCR beta chain was captured in a study of blood T cell repertoires in COVID-19. Authors' data handling: It was from reference gene primer amplification that nucleated cell counts were estimated. Produced via immunoSEQ multiplex PCR; TCRdb's table is partial and in-frame only. From that table come the V and J calls and clone size; the DNA was used to work out D and trimming. Among 200,000 to 250,000 clones listed, about 86% were seen once. In germline, CDR1 is GTSNPN, CDR2 SVGIG (reference sequence). This CDR3 is 15 amino acids long. Trimming took 4 bases from V and 2 from J, leaving 12 bases between them.

The sample taken for sequencing was peripheral blood. This clonotype was obtained from a man younger than 35 with active or convalescent COVID-19. The genes are TRBV30 and TRBJ1-6; the D is unclear. The CDR3 reads CAWTLSTTYNSPLHF. The CDR3 DNA reads TGTGCCTGGACACTTAGCACAACCTATAATTCACCCCTCCACTTT.